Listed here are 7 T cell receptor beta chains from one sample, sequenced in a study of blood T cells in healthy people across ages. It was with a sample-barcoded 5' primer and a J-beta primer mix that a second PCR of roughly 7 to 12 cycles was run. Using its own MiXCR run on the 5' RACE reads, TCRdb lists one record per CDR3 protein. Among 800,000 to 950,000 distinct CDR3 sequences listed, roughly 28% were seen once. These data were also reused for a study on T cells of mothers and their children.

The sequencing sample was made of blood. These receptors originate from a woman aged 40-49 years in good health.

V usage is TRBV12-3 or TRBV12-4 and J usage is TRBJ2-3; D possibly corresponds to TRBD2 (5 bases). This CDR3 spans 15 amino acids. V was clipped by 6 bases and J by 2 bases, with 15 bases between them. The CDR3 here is CASSSEGPDTDTQYF. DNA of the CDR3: TGTGCCAGCAGCTCCGAGGGCCCAGACACAGATACGCAGTATTTT.

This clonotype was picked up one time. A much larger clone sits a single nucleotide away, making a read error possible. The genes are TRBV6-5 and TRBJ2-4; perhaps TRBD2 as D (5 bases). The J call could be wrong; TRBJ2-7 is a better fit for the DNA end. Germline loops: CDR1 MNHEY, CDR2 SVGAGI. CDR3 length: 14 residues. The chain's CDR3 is CASRSPGNGYEQYF. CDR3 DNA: TGTGCCAGCAGATCTCCCGGGAACGGTTACGAGCAGTACTTC.

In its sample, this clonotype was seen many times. The CDR3: CASSFSAQPGDGYTF. CDR3 sequence (DNA): TGTGCCAGCAGCTTCTCCGCCCAACCGGGCGATGGCTACACCTTC. V gene TRBV7-6 combines with J gene TRBJ1-2, with unresolved D. The CDR3 has 15 amino acids. Germline CDR1 SGHVS, CDR2 FNYEAQ. V lost 3 bases to trimming and J lost 6 bases, with 17 bases between them.

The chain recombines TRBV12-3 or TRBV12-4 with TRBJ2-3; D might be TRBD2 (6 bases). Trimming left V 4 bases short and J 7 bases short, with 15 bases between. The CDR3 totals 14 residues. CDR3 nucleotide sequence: TGTGCCAGCAGTTCAACCGGGACTCATAATACGCAGTATTTT. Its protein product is CASSSTGTHNTQYF.

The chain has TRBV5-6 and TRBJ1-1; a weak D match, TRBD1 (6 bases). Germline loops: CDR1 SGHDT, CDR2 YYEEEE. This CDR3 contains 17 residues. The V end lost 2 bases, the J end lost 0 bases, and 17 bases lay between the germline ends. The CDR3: CASSFSDPDSMNTEAFF. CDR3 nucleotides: TGTGCCAGCAGCTTCAGTGACCCGGACAGCATGAACACTGAAGCTTTCTTT.

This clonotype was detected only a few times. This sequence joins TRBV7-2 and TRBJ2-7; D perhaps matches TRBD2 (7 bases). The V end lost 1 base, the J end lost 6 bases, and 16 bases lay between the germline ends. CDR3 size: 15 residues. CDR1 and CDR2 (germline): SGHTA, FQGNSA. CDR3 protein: CASSLGGGLAPEQYF. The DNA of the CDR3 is TGTGCCAGCAGCTTAGGGGGGGGGCTTGCGCCCGAGCAGTACTTC.

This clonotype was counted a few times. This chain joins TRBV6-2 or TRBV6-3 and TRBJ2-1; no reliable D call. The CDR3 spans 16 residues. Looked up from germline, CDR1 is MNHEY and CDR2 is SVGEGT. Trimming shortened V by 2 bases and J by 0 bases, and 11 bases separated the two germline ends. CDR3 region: CASSYRFRSSYNEQFF. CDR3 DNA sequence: TGTGCCAGCAGTTACCGGTTCCGAAGCTCCTACAATGAGCAGTTCTTC.